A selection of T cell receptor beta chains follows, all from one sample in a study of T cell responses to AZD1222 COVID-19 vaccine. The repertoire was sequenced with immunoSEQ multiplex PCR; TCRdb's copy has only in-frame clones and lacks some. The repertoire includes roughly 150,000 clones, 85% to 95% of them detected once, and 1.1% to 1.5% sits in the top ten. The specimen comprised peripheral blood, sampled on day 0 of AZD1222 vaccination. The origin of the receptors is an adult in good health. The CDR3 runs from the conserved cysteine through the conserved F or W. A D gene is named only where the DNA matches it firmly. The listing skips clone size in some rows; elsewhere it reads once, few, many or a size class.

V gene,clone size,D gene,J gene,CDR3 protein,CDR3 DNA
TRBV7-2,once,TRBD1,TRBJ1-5,CASSLGQGDNQPQHF,TGTGCCAGCAGCCTTGGACAGGGTGACAATCAGCCCCAGCATTTT
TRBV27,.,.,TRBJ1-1,CASSPLGGAEAFF,TGTGCCAGCAGCCCCCTGGGGGGAGCTGAAGCTTTCTTT
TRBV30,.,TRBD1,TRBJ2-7,CAWNGQGSYEQYF,TGTGCCTGGAACGGACAGGGATCCTACGAGCAGTACTTC
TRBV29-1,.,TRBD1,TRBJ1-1,CSVVTGASGGTEAFF,TGCAGCGTCGTAACAGGGGCTTCAGGGGGTACTGAAGCTTTCTTT
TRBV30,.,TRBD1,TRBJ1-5,CAWGTGGNQPQHF,TGTGCCTGGGGGACAGGGGGAAATCAGCCCCAGCATTTT
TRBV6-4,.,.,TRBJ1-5,CASSASGIQPQHF,TGTGCCAGCAGTGCGTCAGGCATTCAGCCCCAGCATTTT
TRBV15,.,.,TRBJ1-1,CATSRDRAGTEAFF,TGTGCCACCAGCAGAGATAGGGCGGGGACTGAAGCTTTCTTT
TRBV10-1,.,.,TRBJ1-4,CATSGPGEKLFF,TGCGCCACCTCAGGGCCTGGTGAAAAACTGTTTTTT
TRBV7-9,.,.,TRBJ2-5,CASSLAGAGETQYF,TGTGCCAGCAGCTTAGCGGGGGCTGGAGAGACCCAGTACTTC
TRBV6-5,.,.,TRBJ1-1,CASSSDISTEAFF,TGTGCCAGCAGTTCGGACATCTCCACTGAAGCTTTCTTT
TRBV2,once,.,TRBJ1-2,CASSESDSYYTF,TGTGCCAGCAGTGAGTCGGACAGCTACTACACCTTC
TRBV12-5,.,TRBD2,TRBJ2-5,CASLEGGLARKTQYF,TGTGCTAGTTTAGAAGGCGGACTAGCGAGGAAGACCCAGTACTTC
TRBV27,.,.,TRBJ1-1,CASGIEMNTEAFF,TGTGCCAGCGGCATAGAGATGAACACTGAAGCTTTCTTT
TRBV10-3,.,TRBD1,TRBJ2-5,CAISDSVGTAQETQYF,TGTGCCATCAGTGACTCCGTAGGGACAGCTCAAGAGACCCAGTACTTC
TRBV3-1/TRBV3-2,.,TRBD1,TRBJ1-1,CASSSQGAPEAFF,TGTGCCAGCAGCTCACAGGGGGCCCCTGAAGCTTTCTTT
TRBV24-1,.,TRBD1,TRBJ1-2,CATSDPDDREYGYTF,TGTGCCACCAGTGACCCCGATGACAGGGAGTATGGCTACACCTTC
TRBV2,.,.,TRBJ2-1,CASSNNEQFF,TGTGCCAGCAGTAACAATGAGCAGTTCTTC
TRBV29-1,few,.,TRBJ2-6,CSVETTGVDSFSGANVLTF,TGCAGCGTTGAAACTACTGGGGTGGATTCTTTCTCTGGGGCCAACGTCCTGACTTTC
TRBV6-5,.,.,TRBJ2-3,CATGPEGTDTQYF,TGTGCCACTGGACCCGAGGGCACAGATACGCAGTATTTT
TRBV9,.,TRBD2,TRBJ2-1,CASSASGSSYNEQFF,TGTGCCAGCAGCGCCAGCGGGAGTAGCTACAATGAGCAGTTCTTC
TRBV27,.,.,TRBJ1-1,CASSQARGVTEAFF,TGTGCCAGCAGTCAGGCCCGAGGGGTAACTGAAGCTTTCTTT
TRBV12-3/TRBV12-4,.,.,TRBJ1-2,CASSQLNYGYTF,TGTGCCAGCAGCCAACTGAACTATGGCTACACCTTC
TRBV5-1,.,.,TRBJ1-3,CASSQPSGNTIYF,TGCGCCAGCAGCCAACCCTCTGGAAACACCATATATTTT
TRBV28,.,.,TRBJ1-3,CASSHRLRSSGNTIYF,TGTGCCAGCAGCCACCGCCTTCGAAGCTCTGGAAACACCATATATTTT
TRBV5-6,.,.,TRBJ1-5,CASSSLVGGTDQPQHF,TGTGCCAGCAGCTCATTGGTCGGGGGCACGGATCAGCCCCAGCATTTT
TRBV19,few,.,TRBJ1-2,CASSINRLAGGYTF,TGTGCCAGTAGTATTAATCGGTTGGCGGGTGGCTACACCTTC
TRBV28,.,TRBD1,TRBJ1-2,CASSWTGGGYTF,TGTGCCAGCAGTTGGACAGGGGGTGGCTACACCTTC
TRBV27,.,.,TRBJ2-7,CASSLQAGHEQYF,TGTGCCAGCAGTTTACAGGCAGGCCACGAGCAGTACTTC
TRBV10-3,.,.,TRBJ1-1,CATRTGMNTEAFF,TGTGCCACCCGGACCGGTATGAACACTGAAGCTTTCTTT
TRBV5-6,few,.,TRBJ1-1,CASSLGQQNTEAFF,TGTGCCAGCAGCTTGGGGCAGCAGAACACTGAAGCTTTCTTT
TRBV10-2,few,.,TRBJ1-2,CASSVSATANYGYTF,TGCGCCAGCAGTGTATCCGCGACAGCTAACTATGGCTACACCTTC
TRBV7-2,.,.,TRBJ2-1,CASSLEGGSYNEQFF,TGTGCCAGCAGCTTAGAAGGGGGGTCCTACAATGAGCAGTTCTTC
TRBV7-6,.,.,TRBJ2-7,CASSLGQTYRDEQYF,TGTGCCAGCAGCTTAGGACAGACGTATCGGGACGAGCAGTACTTC
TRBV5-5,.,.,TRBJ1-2,CASSFGGSMDYGYTF,TGTGCCAGCAGCTTCGGGGGTTCAATGGACTATGGCTACACCTTC
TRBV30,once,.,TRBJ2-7,CAWTAAGLSSYEQYF,TGTGCCTGGACCGCCGCGGGACTGAGCTCCTACGAGCAGTACTTC